This TCR beta chain was sequenced during a study of T-cell reconstitution after alpha-beta-depleted transplantation in children. During its preparation, the TCRbeta library received unique molecular identifiers. TCRdb recomputed calls from the PCR reads with MiXCR, one row per CDR3 protein. This table has about 98,000 distinct CDR3 sequences, around a quarter appearing once. This CDR3 contains 14 residues. V was pared by 6 bases and J by 4 bases, with 13 bases between. Germline V gene sequence: CDR1 ENHRY, CDR2 SYGVKD. Only a few counts were recorded for this clonotype. This clonotype was obtained from a boy between 2 and 10 years old with acute lymphoblastic leukemia, due to receive a stem cell transplant. The material was PBMCs, obtained before TCRalphabeta/CD19-depleted stem cell transplant. The chain couples TRBV10-3 to TRBJ1-5; tentatively, D is TRBD1 (5 bases). The CDR3, as DNA: TGTGCCATCAGGGGGGAGGGGCCTAATCAGCCCCAGCATTTT. This encodes CAIRGEGPNQPQHF.